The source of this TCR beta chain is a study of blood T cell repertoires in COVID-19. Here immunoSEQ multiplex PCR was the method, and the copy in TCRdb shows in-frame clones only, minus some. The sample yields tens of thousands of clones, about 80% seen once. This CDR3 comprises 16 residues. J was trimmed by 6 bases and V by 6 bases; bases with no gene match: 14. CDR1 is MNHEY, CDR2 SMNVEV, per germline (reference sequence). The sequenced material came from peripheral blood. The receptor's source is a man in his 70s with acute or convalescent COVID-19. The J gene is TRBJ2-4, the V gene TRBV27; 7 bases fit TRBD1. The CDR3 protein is CASSGGRQGRGNIQYF. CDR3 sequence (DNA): TGTGCCAGCAGCGGAGGTCGACAGGGACGCGGAAACATTCAGTACTTC.